Listed below are T cell receptor beta chains from one sample, sequenced in a study of blood T cell repertoires in COVID-19. The assay was immunoSEQ multiplex PCR, and TCRdb's table has in-frame clones only and misses some. The sample lists over 200,000 clones; roughly 90% were seen once. The sample consisted of peripheral blood. Receptor source: a woman in her 30s with acute or convalescent COVID-19. Each CDR3 is given with its conserved first and last residue. Each record gives: J gene, V gene, D gene, clone size, CDR3 DNA, CDR3 protein. D genes are given only for firm matches. Only part of the rows carry a size: once, few, many, or a class if the clone is expanded.

TRBJ1-5 TRBV19 TRBD1 . TGTGCCAGTAGTATACCCTCCAGGGGGAGAAATCAGCCCCAGCATTTT CASSIPSRGRNQPQHF
TRBJ2-7 TRBV6-5 . once TGTGCCAGCAGTTATACCAGGATCTCCTACGAGCAGTACTTC CASSYTRISYEQYF
TRBJ2-1 TRBV2 . . TGTGCCAGCGCCTGGGCCCGGCGTAATGAGCAGTTCTTC CASAWARRNEQFF
TRBJ2-7 TRBV10-2 TRBD1 . TGCGTCAGCAGTGACTGGACAGGCTACGAGCAGTACTTC CVSSDWTGYEQYF
TRBJ1-1 TRBV6-1 . . TGTGCCAGCAGTGAAGGGTTCCTATACACTGAAGCTTTCTTT CASSEGFLYTEAFF
TRBJ2-1 TRBV5-4 . . TGTGCCAGCAGCCAAGCACTCCTAAACAATGAGCAGTTCTTC CASSQALLNNEQFF
TRBJ1-2 TRBV9 TRBD1 . TGTGCCAGCAGCGTAGCGCCAGGGGGCATCGGCTATGGCTACACCTTC CASSVAPGGIGYGYTF
TRBJ2-7 TRBV6-5 . . TGTGCCAGCAGTTCCACAGGGAGGGCGGGATCCTACGAGCAGTACTTC CASSSTGRAGSYEQYF
TRBJ2-1 TRBV9 TRBD2 . TGTGCCAGCAGCGGATCCTGGACTAGCTGGTCCTACAATGAGCAGTTCTTC CASSGSWTSWSYNEQFF
TRBJ2-5 TRBV3-1/TRBV3-2 TRBD2 . TGTGCCAGCAGACTTGGACTAGCGGGAATGAAGACCCAGTACTTC CASRLGLAGMKTQYF
TRBJ2-6 TRBV5-5 . few TGTGCCAGCAGGGGGGGGCGATCCGGGGCCAACGTCCTGACTTTC CASRGGRSGANVLTF
TRBJ2-7 TRBV21-1 . . TGTGCCAGCAGCAACTGGGGACAGGTACGGGGGGAGCAGTACTTC CASSNWGQVRGEQYF
TRBJ2-1 TRBV27 TRBD2 . TGTGCCAGCACTCTGGTCGGTAGCGGGGTCTTAAAGCAGTTCTTC CASTLVGSGVLKQFF
TRBJ1-2 TRBV18 TRBD1 . TGTGCCAGCTCACCGGTTACAGGGGGGGACTATGGCTACACCTTC CASSPVTGGDYGYTF
TRBJ1-5 TRBV2 TRBD1 . TGTGCCAGCAGTGATCCGACCGGGACAGGGGACATTTATCAGCCCCAGCATTTT CASSDPTGTGDIYQPQHF
TRBJ2-7 TRBV7-9 TRBD2 once TGTGCCAGCAGTCTTGGGCTAGCGGGAGGGTCCTCCGAGCAGTACTTC CASSLGLAGGSSEQYF
TRBJ2-5 TRBV7-2 TRBD2 . TGTGCCAGCAGCCTTCACTTAGCTAGCGGGAAGGAGACCCAGTACTTC CASSLHLASGKETQYF
TRBJ2-1 TRBV19 TRBD2 . TGTGCCAGTAGTAGAGGACTAGCGGGAGATGAGCAGTTCTTC CASSRGLAGDEQFF
TRBJ2-1 TRBV29-1 . . TGCAGCGTTGACCTCTACAATGAGCAGTTCTTC CSVDLYNEQFF
TRBJ2-5 TRBV5-4 . . TGTGCCAGCCTTATGGGCAAGCGGGAAGAGACCCAGTACTTC CASLMGKREETQYF
TRBJ2-1 TRBV2 TRBD2 . TGTGCCAGCAGTGAAGAAATAGCGGGAGGGCGGGGTGAGCAGTTCTTC CASSEEIAGGRGEQFF
TRBJ2-3 TRBV29-1 . . TGCAGCATGTCTAACACAGATACGCAGTATTTT CSMSNTDTQYF
TRBJ1-6 TRBV19 TRBD1 . TGTGCCAGTTCTGTCGGGGACAGGGGTAATTCACCCCTCCACTTT CASSVGDRGNSPLHF
TRBJ2-1 TRBV3-1/TRBV3-2 . . TGTGCCAGCAGCCATATGCGGGACAATGAGCAGTTCTTC CASSHMRDNEQFF
TRBJ2-1 TRBV7-7 . . TGTGCCAGCAGCCAAGCGGAGGGGACCTACAATGAGCAGTTCTTC CASSQAEGTYNEQFF
TRBJ2-3 TRBV7-2 . . TGTGCCAGCAGCTTAGTCCCGTATACGCAGTATTTT CASSLVPYTQYF
TRBJ1-5 TRBV6-1 TRBD1 . TGTGCCAGCAGTGATCGTGTACAGGGGGCCAGGGGCAATCAGCCCCAGCATTTT CASSDRVQGARGNQPQHF
TRBJ2-7 TRBV7-2 TRBD1 . TGTGCCAGCAGCTTAGCGGGGACAGGGGCGCCCTACGAGCAGTACTTC CASSLAGTGAPYEQYF
TRBJ2-2 TRBV6-1 TRBD2 . TGTGCCAGCAGTGTCGGACTAGCGGGAAGGACCGGGGAGCTGTTTTTT CASSVGLAGRTGELFF
TRBJ2-1 TRBV5-5 TRBD1 . TGTGCCAGCCGCACCAGCCCCGGGGCAGGGGGAAGAAATGAGCAGTTCTTC CASRTSPGAGGRNEQFF
TRBJ2-1 TRBV5-1 TRBD1 . TGCGCCAGCAGCTTGGAGGGACAGGGCTCCTACAATGAGCAGTTCTTC CASSLEGQGSYNEQFF
TRBJ2-1 TRBV19 TRBD2 . TGTGCCAGTAGTATACTGGCTAGCGGGGCTTGGGCAAGCTCCTACAATGAGCAGTTCTTC CASSILASGAWASSYNEQFF
TRBJ1-2 TRBV5-8 TRBD1 . TGTGCCAGCAGCTGGGGACAGCGAAGGAACTATGGCTACACCTTC CASSWGQRRNYGYTF
TRBJ2-5 TRBV7-3 . once TGTGCCAGCAGCTTAGTAGGGGGGGACTCCCAAGAGACCCAGTACTTC CASSLVGGDSQETQYF
TRBJ2-2 TRBV19 . . TGTGCCAGTAGTTTCCCAAGCGGAGCGAACACCGGGGAGCTGTTTTTT CASSFPSGANTGELFF
TRBJ2-2 TRBV18 TRBD2 . TGTGCCAGCTCACCACAGGGACTAGCGGGGACCGGGGAGCTGTTTTTT CASSPQGLAGTGELFF
TRBJ2-1 TRBV19 . . TGTGCCAGTAGTATAACCCAGGAGGGCCCTTACAATGAGCAGTTCTTC CASSITQEGPYNEQFF
TRBJ2-1 TRBV19 TRBD2 . TGTGCCAGTAGTTTCTTAGCGGGAGCCTACAATGAGCAGTTCTTC CASSFLAGAYNEQFF
TRBJ2-3 TRBV29-1 . once TGCAGCGTTGAATTGCTAGGGGCAGATACGCAGTATTTT CSVELLGADTQYF
TRBJ2-5 TRBV5-1 TRBD2 . TGCGCCAGCAGCTTGGGGACTAGCGGGAGGGAGACCCAGTACTTC CASSLGTSGRETQYF
TRBJ2-3 TRBV24-1 TRBD2 . TGTGCCACCAGTGACCGGACTAGCGGGCGCACAGATACGCAGTATTTT CATSDRTSGRTDTQYF
TRBJ2-1 TRBV5-8 TRBD1 once TGTGCCAGCAGCTTGGAGACAGGGTTCTATGAGCAGTTCTTC CASSLETGFYEQFF
TRBJ2-7 TRBV18 TRBD1 . TGTGCCAGCTCTCCGAAAGGGACAGGGATGGGCGAGCAGTACTTC CASSPKGTGMGEQYF
TRBJ1-6 TRBV6-5 TRBD1 . TGTGCCAGCAGGACCGGGACAGGGAATTCACCCCTCCACTTT CASRTGTGNSPLHF
TRBJ1-2 TRBV30 . . TGTGCCTGGAGTTTCGGCGGGGGGAGCTATGGCTACACCTTC CAWSFGGGSYGYTF
TRBJ2-7 TRBV15 . once TGTGCCACCAGCAGAAAGCGGCCCGCTTCCTACGAGCAGTACTTC CATSRKRPASYEQYF
TRBJ2-3 TRBV2 TRBD2 . TGTGCCAGCGATGCCGGACTAGCCATATTCACAGATACGCAGTATTTT CASDAGLAIFTDTQYF
TRBJ2-7 TRBV6-5 . . TGTGCCAGCAGGTACAATGGGGCTTGGTACGAGCAGTACTTC CASRYNGAWYEQYF
TRBJ2-7 TRBV29-1 . . TGCAGCGTTGCCGGTTTCTACGAGCAGTACTTC CSVAGFYEQYF
TRBJ2-7 TRBV7-2 . . TGTGCCAGCAGCTTAGCGTTTCGGGAGATCTACGAGCAGTACTTC CASSLAFREIYEQYF
TRBJ2-5 TRBV24-1 TRBD2 . TGTGCCACCAGTGTGACTAGCGCAGGGACCCAGTACTTC CATSVTSAGTQYF
TRBJ2-5 TRBV7-2 TRBD2 . TGTGCCAGCAGCCCGCGGCTAGCGGGGGGTACGGAGACCCAGTACTTC CASSPRLAGGTETQYF
TRBJ1-4 TRBV4-2 . . TGTGCCAGCAGCCAAGATATTCTCGGGGCAACTAATGAAAAACTGTTTTTT CASSQDILGATNEKLFF
TRBJ1-4 TRBV12-5 . . TGTGCTAGTGGGACAGGAGCAACTAATGAAAAACTGTTTTTT CASGTGATNEKLFF